The clone carrying this T cell receptor (beta chain) was seen ten or more times. Antigen specificity is unknown. The record originates from a study of identical twins. Study-wide findings and caveats: Findings came from cross-sectional statistics, without long-term follow-up of donors.

TCRdb processed the 5' RACE reads anew with MiXCR; each CDR3 protein has one entry. The table lists roughly 220,000 distinct CDR3 sequences, over 5.5% of them singletons. Separately, the same data were catalogued under a study of T cells expressing NK-cell markers. This second study says: One of the eight sequenced donors was seronegative, whereas the other seven were HCMV-seropositive.

The specimen was CD8+ T cells sorted from blood. The receptor comes from a woman aged 18-29 years in good health.

The CDR3 protein is CASSLLSPLGEQFF. As DNA, the CDR3 is TGTGCCAGCAGCTTACTTAGTCCCTTAGGGGAGCAGTTCTTC. The chain uses TRBV11-2 and TRBJ2-1; no firm D call. Germline assignment: CDR1 SGHAT and CDR2 FQNNGV. CDR3 length: 14 amino acids. Trimming shortened V by 2 bases and J by 10 bases, and 15 bases separated the two germline ends.